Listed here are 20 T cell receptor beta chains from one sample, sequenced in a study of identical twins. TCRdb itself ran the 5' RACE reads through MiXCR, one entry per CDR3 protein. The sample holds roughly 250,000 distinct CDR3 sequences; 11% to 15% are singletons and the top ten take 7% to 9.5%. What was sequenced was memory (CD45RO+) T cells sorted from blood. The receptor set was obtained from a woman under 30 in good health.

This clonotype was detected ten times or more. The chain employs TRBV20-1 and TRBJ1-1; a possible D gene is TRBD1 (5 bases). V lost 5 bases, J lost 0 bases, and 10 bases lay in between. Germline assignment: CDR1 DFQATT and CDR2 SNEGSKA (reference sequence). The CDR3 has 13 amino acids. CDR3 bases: TGCAGTGCTGGAGGGGCAATGAACACTGAAGCTTTCTTT. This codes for CSAGGAMNTEAFF.

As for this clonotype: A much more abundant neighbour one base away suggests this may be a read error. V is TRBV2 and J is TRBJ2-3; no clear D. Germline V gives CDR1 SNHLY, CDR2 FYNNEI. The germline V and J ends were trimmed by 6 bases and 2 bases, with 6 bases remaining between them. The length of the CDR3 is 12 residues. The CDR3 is CASSTITDTQYF. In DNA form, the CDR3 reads TGTGCCAGCAGCACAATCACAGATACGCAGTATTTT.

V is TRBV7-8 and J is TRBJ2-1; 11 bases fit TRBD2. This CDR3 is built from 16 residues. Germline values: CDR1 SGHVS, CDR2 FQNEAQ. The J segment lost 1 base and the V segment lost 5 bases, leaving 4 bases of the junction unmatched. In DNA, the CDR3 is TGTGCCAGCAGCCGGGGACTAGCGGATTCCTACAATGAGCAGTTCTTC. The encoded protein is CASSRGLADSYNEQFF.

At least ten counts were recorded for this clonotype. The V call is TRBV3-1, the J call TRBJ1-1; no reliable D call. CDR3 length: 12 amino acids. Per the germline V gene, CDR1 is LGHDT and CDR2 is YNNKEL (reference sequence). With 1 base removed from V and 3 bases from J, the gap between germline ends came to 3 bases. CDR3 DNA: TGTGCCAGCAGCCAAGCCGACACTGAAGCTTTCTTT. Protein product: CASSQADTEAFF.

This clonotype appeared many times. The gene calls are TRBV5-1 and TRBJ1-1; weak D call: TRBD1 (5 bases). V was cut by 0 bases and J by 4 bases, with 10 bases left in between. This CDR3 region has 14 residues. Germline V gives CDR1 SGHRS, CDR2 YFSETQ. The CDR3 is CASSLGRGGTEAFF. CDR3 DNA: TGCGCCAGCAGCTTGGGTAGGGGCGGCACTGAAGCTTTCTTT.

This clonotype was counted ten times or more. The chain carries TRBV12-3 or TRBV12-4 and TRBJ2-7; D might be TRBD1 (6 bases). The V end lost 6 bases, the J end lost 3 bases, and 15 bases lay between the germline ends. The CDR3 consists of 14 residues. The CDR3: CASSPRGGYYEQYF. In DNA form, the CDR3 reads TGTGCCAGCAGCCCCCGAGGGGGTTACTACGAGCAGTACTTC.

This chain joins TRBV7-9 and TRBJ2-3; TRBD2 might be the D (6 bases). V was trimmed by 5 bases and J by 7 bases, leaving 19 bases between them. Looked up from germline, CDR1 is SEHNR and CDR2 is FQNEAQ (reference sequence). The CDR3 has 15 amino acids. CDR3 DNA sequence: TGTGCCAGCAGCCAACCGGGACTCTCGGGGAATACGCAGTATTTT. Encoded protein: CASSQPGLSGNTQYF.

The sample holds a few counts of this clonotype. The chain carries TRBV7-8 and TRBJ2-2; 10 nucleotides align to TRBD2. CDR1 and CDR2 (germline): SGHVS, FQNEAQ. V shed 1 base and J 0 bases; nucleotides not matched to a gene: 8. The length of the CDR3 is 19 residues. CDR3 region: CASSLVSASGRTNTGELFF. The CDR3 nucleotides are TGTGCCAGCAGCTTAGTCTCGGCTAGCGGGAGAACGAACACCGGGGAGCTGTTTTTT.

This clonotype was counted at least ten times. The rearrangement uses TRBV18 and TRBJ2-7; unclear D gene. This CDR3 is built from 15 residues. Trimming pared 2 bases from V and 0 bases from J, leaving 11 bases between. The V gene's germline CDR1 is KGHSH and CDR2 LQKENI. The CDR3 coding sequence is TGTGCCAGCTCACCAGGCGACAAAAGCTCCTACGAGCAGTACTTC. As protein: CASSPGDKSSYEQYF.

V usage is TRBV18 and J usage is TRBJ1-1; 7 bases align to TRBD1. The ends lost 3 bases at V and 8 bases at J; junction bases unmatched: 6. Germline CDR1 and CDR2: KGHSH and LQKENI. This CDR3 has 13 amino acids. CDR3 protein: CASSPIMDREAFF. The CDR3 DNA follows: TGTGCCAGCTCACCGATAATGGACAGGGAAGCTTTCTTT.

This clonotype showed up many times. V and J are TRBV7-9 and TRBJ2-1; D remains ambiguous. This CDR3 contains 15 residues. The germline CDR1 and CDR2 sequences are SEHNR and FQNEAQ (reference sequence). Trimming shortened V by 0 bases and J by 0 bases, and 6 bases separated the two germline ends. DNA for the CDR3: TGTGCCAGCAGCTTAGCCTCCTACTCCTACAATGAGCAGTTCTTC. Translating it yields CASSLASYSYNEQFF.

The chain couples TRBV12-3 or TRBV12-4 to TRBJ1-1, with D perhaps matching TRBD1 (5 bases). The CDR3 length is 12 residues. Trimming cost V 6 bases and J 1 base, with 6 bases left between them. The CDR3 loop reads CASRGANTEAFF. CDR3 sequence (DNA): TGTGCCAGCAGAGGGGCGAACACTGAAGCTTTCTTT.

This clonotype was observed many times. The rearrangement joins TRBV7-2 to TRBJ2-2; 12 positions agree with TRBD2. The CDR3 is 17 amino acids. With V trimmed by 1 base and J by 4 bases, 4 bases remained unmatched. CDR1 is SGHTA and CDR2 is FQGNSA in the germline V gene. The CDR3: CASSLVGLAGGTGELFF. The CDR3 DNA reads TGTGCCAGCAGCTTAGTGGGACTAGCGGGCGGCACCGGGGAGCTGTTTTTT.

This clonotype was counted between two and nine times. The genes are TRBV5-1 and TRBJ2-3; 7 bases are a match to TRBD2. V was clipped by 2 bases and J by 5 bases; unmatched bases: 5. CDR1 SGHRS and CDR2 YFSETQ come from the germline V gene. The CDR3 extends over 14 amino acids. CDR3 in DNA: TGCGCCAGCAGCTTTGGACTAGTCCAAGATACGCAGTATTTT. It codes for CASSFGLVQDTQYF.

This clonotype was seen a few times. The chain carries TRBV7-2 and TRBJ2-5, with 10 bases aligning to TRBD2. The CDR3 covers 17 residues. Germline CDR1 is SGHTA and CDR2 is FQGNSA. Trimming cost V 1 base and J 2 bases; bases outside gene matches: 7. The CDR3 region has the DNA TGTGCCAGCAGCTTAGGGCTAGCGGGAGTAAAACAAGAGACCCAGTACTTC. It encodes CASSLGLAGVKQETQYF.

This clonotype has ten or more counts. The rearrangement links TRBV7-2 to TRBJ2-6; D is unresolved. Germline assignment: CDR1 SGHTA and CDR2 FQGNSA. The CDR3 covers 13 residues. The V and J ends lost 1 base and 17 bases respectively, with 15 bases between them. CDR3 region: CASSLETDRLLTF. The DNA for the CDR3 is TGTGCCAGCAGCTTAGAGACGGACCGTCTCTTGACTTTC.

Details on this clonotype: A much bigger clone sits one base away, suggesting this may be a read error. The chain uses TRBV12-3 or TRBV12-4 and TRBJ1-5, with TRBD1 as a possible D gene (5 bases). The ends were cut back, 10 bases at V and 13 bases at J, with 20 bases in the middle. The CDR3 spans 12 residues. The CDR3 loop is CAISRQVQGQHF. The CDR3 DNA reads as TGTGCCATCAGCCGGCAGGTGCAGGGACAGCATTTT.

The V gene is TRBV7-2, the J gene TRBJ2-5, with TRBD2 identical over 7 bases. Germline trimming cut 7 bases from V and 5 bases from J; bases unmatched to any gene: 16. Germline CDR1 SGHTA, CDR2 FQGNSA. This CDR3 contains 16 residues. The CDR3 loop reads CASTLLASSGAETQYF. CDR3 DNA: TGTGCCAGCACCCTTCTGGCCTCCAGCGGGGCTGAGACCCAGTACTTC. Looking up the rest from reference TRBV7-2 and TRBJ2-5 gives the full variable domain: GAGVSQSPSNKVTEKGKDVELRCDPISGHTALYWYRQSLGQGLEFLIYFQGNSAPDKSGLPSDRFSAERTGGSVSTLTIQRTQQEDSAVYLCASTLLASSGAETQYFGPGTRLLVL.

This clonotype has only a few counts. CDR3 bases: TGTGCCAGCAGCTCCTCGCTAGCGGGAGGGACCGGGGAGCTGTTTTTT. Its protein is CASSSSLAGGTGELFF. The chain carries TRBV11-2 and TRBJ2-2, with 12 positions matching TRBD2. The J segment lost 5 bases and the V segment lost 4 bases, leaving 5 bases of the junction unmatched. The CDR3 is made up of 16 amino acids. Per the germline V gene, CDR1 is SGHAT and CDR2 is FQNNGV.

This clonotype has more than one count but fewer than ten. CDR3: CASSYPRQGREQYF. As DNA, the CDR3 is TGTGCCAGCAGTTACCCAAGACAGGGCCGCGAGCAGTACTTC. The chain carries TRBV6-2 or TRBV6-3 and TRBJ2-7; the match to TRBD1 covers 7 bases. Per germline, CDR1 MNHEY and CDR2 SVGEGT. CDR3 length equals 14 residues. Trimming at V came to 2 bases and at J to 6 bases, leaving 7 bases not matched to a gene.